This T cell receptor (beta chain) was sequenced during a study of T cell responses to AZD1222 COVID-19 vaccine. Background on the study: Researchers grouped second doses given at about 4 or about 12 weeks into one pool. Whole-study results and caveats: Donors were largely white British and mainly female; clonal diversity was possibly underestimated. Sampling that yielded the repertoires occurred only after the peak T cell response.

In regard to this clone: Its antigen remains unknown.

Clones were sequenced by immunoSEQ multiplex PCR, and TCRdb holds only the in-frame ones, with some missing. The profile shows some 100,000 clones, approximately 90% of them singletons. The V gene's germline CDR1 is LGHDT and CDR2 YNNKEL (reference sequence). The CDR3 length is 17 residues. V was pared by 7 bases and J by 1 base, with 23 bases between. The sequencing used peripheral blood, collected on day 0 of AZD1222 vaccination. This chain uses TRBV3-1 (or the pseudogene TRBV3-2) with TRBJ2-7; no reliable D call. This clonotype was obtained from an adult in good health. The CDR3 DNA sequence: TGTGCCAGCAACTCTCGGGCAGACCCAACTCCTTCCTACGAGCAGTACTTC. Amino acids: CASNSRADPTPSYEQYF.